This entry lists 30 T cell receptor beta chains sequenced from one sample in a study of sequential checkpoint blockade in melanoma. The data were produced by immunoSEQ multiplex PCR, yet TCRdb's version contains in-frame clones alone and is incomplete. The table includes around 1,300 clones, 63% detected once. Stated treatment: randomized to nivolumab then ipilimumab (arm A) or the reverse (arm B). Material: CD8+ T cells sorted from blood (inferred from file names), obtained from a patient given nivolumab and ipilimumab in sequence. The receptors were sampled from a human patient with melanoma. Some clones in this sample may be carry-over from other donors' samples.

The genes are TRBV5-1 and TRBJ2-1, with TRBD2 matching 12 bases. The V gene end was trimmed by 3 bases and the J gene end by 3 bases; junction bases not matched to a gene: 1. CDR3 length equals 15 residues. Germline CDR1 SGHRS, CDR2 YFSETQ. The CDR3 sequence: CASSSSGGDYNEQFF. The CDR3 DNA is TGCGCCAGCAGCTCTAGCGGGGGGGACTACAATGAGCAGTTCTTC. Using reference TRBV5-1 and TRBJ2-1 for the parts outside the CDR3, the full variable domain is KAGVTQTPRYLIKTRGQQVTLSCSPISGHRSVSWYQQTPGQGLQFLFEYFSETQRNKGNFPGRFSGRQFSNSRSEMNVSTLELGDSALYLCASSSSGGDYNEQFFGPGTRLTVL.

The V gene is TRBV6-1, the J gene TRBJ1-5; D is possibly TRBD1 (6 bases). This CDR3 contains 15 residues. The germline CDR1 and CDR2 sequences are MNHNS and SASEGT. Trimming removed 3 bases at V and 1 base at J, with 10 bases between. CDR3 nucleotide sequence: TGTGCCAGCAGTGAGAATCAGGGGAGCAATCAGCCCCAGCATTTT. This sequence encodes CASSENQGSNQPQHF.

V gene TRBV6-5 combines with J gene TRBJ2-5; perhaps TRBD2 as D (5 bases). The J call is in doubt because the DNA end fits TRBJ2-7 better. This CDR3 is built from 15 residues. The germline CDR1 and CDR2 sequences are MNHEY and SVGAGI. As DNA, the CDR3 is TGTGCCAGCAGTTACGGGAGTGACGGCTCCTACGAGCAGTACTTC. The encoded protein is CASSYGSDGSYEQYF.

V gene TRBV6-4 combines with J gene TRBJ2-3, with 11 positions matching TRBD2. The V segment lost 0 bases and the J segment 5 bases; nucleotides outside the gene matches: 1. The CDR3 consists of 15 residues. Germline V gene sequence: CDR1 MRHNA, CDR2 SNTAGT. The CDR3 DNA follows: TGTGCCAGCAGTGACTCAACTAGCGGGGGAGATACGCAGTATTTT. This sequence encodes CASSDSTSGGDTQYF.

The chain joins TRBV19 to TRBJ2-7; a weak D match, TRBD1 (6 bases). The V and J ends lost 1 base and 0 bases respectively, with 10 bases between them. The CDR3 has 15 amino acids. CDR1 is LNHDA, CDR2 SQIVND, per germline (reference sequence). CDR3 nucleotide sequence: TGTGCCAGTAGTATAGGTGGCAGGGGCTCCTACGAGCAGTACTTC. Its protein product is CASSIGGRGSYEQYF.

V usage is TRBV5-1 and J usage is TRBJ1-2; D is possibly TRBD1 (5 bases). The CDR3 runs 13 residues. V lost 2 bases to trimming and J lost 8 bases, with 13 bases between them. CDR1 is SGHRS and CDR2 is YFSETQ in the germline V gene. CDR3 sequence: CASSLTGGEGYTF. CDR3 in DNA: TGCGCCAGCAGCTTAACCGGGGGAGAGGGCTACACCTTC.

V and J are TRBV27 and TRBJ2-1; TRBD1 matches 11 bases. The CDR3 is 16 amino acids. Trimming cost V 5 bases and J 7 bases; bases outside gene matches: 10. Germline-derived CDR1 and CDR2 are MNHEY and SMNVEV (reference sequence). CDR3 sequence (DNA): TGTGCCAGCAGTGACCCCCGGGACAGGGGGTGGAATGAGCAGTTCTTC. Translating gives CASSDPRDRGWNEQFF.

The rearrangement links TRBV18 to TRBJ2-5; 7 bases align to TRBD1. The CDR3 totals 16 residues. V shed 6 bases and J 1 base; nucleotides not matched to a gene: 11. Germline V lookup: CDR1 KGHSH, CDR2 LQKENI. CDR3 in DNA: TGTGCCAGCTCCCCTGATATGGGACAGCTCCAAGAGACCCAGTACTTC. This translates into CASSPDMGQLQETQYF.

V and J are TRBV4-3 and TRBJ1-4; TRBD1 matches 7 bases. The CDR3 loop spans 15 amino acids. V lost 1 base to trimming and J lost 7 bases; unmatched junction nucleotides: 6. From germline, CDR1 is LGHNA and CDR2 YSLEER. The CDR3 region is CASSQVTGEAEKLFF. The CDR3 region has the DNA TGCGCCAGCAGCCAAGTCACAGGGGAAGCTGAAAAACTGTTTTTT.

This clone has only one observation. The rearrangement joins TRBV15 to TRBJ1-5; no definite D call. V was pared by 0 bases and J by 6 bases, with 9 bases between. Germline V lookup: CDR1 LNHNV, CDR2 YYDKDF (reference sequence). CDR3 size: 14 residues. CDR3 residues: CATSRDLGSQPQHF. Written as DNA, the CDR3 is TGTGCCACCAGCAGAGATCTGGGGAGTCAGCCCCAGCATTTT. Looking up the rest from reference TRBV15 and TRBJ1-5 gives the full variable domain: DAMVIQNPRYQVTQFGKPVTLSCSQTLNHNVMYWYQQKSSQAPKLLFHYYDKDFNNEADTPDNFQSRRPNTSFCFLDIRSPGLGDTAMYLCATSRDLGSQPQHFGDGTRLSIL.

A single count supports this clone. The chain links TRBV19 to TRBJ1-5; a possible D gene is TRBD1 (5 bases). Looked up from germline, CDR1 is LNHDA and CDR2 is SQIVND (reference sequence). The ends were cut back, 3 bases at V and 2 bases at J, with 14 bases in the middle. This CDR3 contains 16 residues. CDR3 DNA: TGTGCCAGTAGTATTGGTCCCCCGGGGGGCAATCAGCCCCAGCATTTT. This translates into CASSIGPPGGNQPQHF.

The chain joins TRBV5-4 to TRBJ2-7, with D unresolved. Germline V gene sequence: CDR1 SGHNT, CDR2 YYREEE (reference sequence). The CDR3 covers 11 residues. V shed 1 base and J shed 5 bases, with 4 bases lying between them. CDR3 sequence: CASSLSDEQYF. For the CDR3, the DNA is TGTGCCAGCAGCTTGTCGGACGAGCAGTACTTC.

The chain joins TRBV4-1 to TRBJ2-5; D is ambiguous. V was pared by 6 bases and J by 5 bases, with 13 bases between. The CDR3 has 13 amino acids. Germline assignment: CDR1 MGHRA and CDR2 YSYEKL. The CDR3 reads CASSTASLETQYF. The CDR3 DNA sequence: TGCGCCAGCAGTACTGCCTCATTGGAGACCCAGTACTTC.

The chain links TRBV9 to TRBJ2-2, with 13 bases identical to TRBD2. The CDR3 runs to 18 residues. With 3 bases clipped from V and 2 bases from J, the junction kept 7 bases outside the gene matches. Per germline, CDR1 SGDLS and CDR2 YYNGEE. CDR3 coding DNA: TGTGCCAGCAGCGGTCGGGGACTAGCGGGGAGTAACACCGGGGAGCTGTTTTTT. It translates to CASSGRGLAGSNTGELFF.

The genes are TRBV7-7 and TRBJ1-5; 7 nucleotides agree with TRBD1. The CDR3 is 15 residues long. Losses at the gene ends were 4 bases for V and 5 bases for J; bases not matched to a gene: 8. The V gene's germline CDR1 is SSHAT and CDR2 FNYEAQ (reference sequence). CDR3 region: CASSSTGAGDQPQHF. Here the CDR3 DNA reads TGTGCCAGCAGCTCCACAGGGGCAGGGGATCAGCCCCAGCATTTT.

This clone has just a few counts. This chain's CDR3 is CASIPLRSGSSYNEQFF. The CDR3, as DNA: TGTGCCAGCATCCCATTACGTAGCGGGAGCTCCTACAATGAGCAGTTCTTC. The rearrangement links TRBV5-6 to TRBJ2-1; 9 nucleotides line up with TRBD2. Germline V gene data show CDR1 as SGHDT and CDR2 as YYEEEE. CDR3 size: 17 residues. V lost 6 bases to trimming and J lost 0 bases; unmatched junction nucleotides: 10.

A few counts support this clone. The V gene is TRBV27, the J gene TRBJ2-7; a weak D match, TRBD1 (6 bases). The CDR3 has 14 residues. The germline V gene has CDR1 MNHEY and CDR2 SMNVEV (reference sequence). V was shortened by 4 bases and J by 6 bases, with 16 bases between the two germline ends. The CDR3 is CASSSTPGHFEQYF. The CDR3 nucleotides read TGTGCCAGCAGTTCAACCCCGGGACACTTCGAGCAGTACTTC.

This chain connects TRBV4-1 to TRBJ2-7; D may be TRBD2 (5 bases). Deletions cut 4 bases from V and 2 bases from J, with 15 bases between. The length of the CDR3 is 15 residues. CDR1 is MGHRA and CDR2 is YSYEKL in the germline V gene. The CDR3 DNA reads TGCGCCAGCAGCCGGGGAGAGAGCAGTCCCTACGAGCAGTACTTC. Translated, it gives CASSRGESSPYEQYF.

The chain employs TRBV7-8 and TRBJ2-5; the D gene is possibly TRBD1 (6 bases). The DNA end is more similar to TRBJ2-7, so the J call may be wrong. CDR3 length: 12 amino acids. Germline assignment: CDR1 SGHVS and CDR2 FQNEAQ. The CDR3 protein is CASSLGTAEQYF. In DNA form, the CDR3 reads TGTGCCAGCAGCTTAGGGACAGCCGAGCAGTACTTC.

The J gene is TRBJ1-5, the V gene TRBV4-3; 8 bases are shared with TRBD1. Trimming cost V 1 base and J 5 bases; bases outside gene matches: 4. This CDR3 has 15 residues. Germline loops: CDR1 LGHNA, CDR2 YSLEER. DNA of the CDR3: TGCGCCAGCAGCCAAGCCAGGGGGCGGGATCAGCCCCAGCATTTT. As protein: CASSQARGRDQPQHF.

This clone came up once. At one end the junction does not follow the germline gene, possibly because of a read error. V gene TRBV4-2 combines with J gene TRBJ1-6, with 7 bases lining up with TRBD1. CDR3 length: 12 residues. Germline loops: CDR1 LGHNA, CDR2 YNFKEQ. CDR3 amino acids: CASSHQTGEINF. CDR3 DNA sequence: TGTGCCAGCAGCCACCAAACAGGGGAAATCAACTTT.

The rearrangement joins TRBV6-1 to TRBJ2-7; tentatively, D is TRBD2 (6 bases). The CDR3 runs to 12 residues. Trimming shortened V by 5 bases and J by 3 bases, and 8 bases separated the two germline ends. Germline CDR1 reads MNHNS; CDR2 reads SASEGT. CDR3 sequence reads: CASSPEGYEQYF. CDR3 coding DNA: TGTGCCAGCAGTCCGGAGGGCTACGAGCAGTACTTC.

The V call is TRBV2, the J call TRBJ1-4; D is ambiguous. V was cut by 0 bases and J by 8 bases, with 13 bases left in between. Per germline, CDR1 SNHLY and CDR2 FYNNEI. The CDR3 sequence is 15 residues long. The CDR3 sequence: CASSEARAGEEKLFF. As DNA, the CDR3 is TGTGCCAGCAGTGAAGCGAGGGCTGGGGAAGAAAAACTGTTTTTT.

The chain combines TRBV4-1 with TRBJ1-1, with no clear D. This CDR3 is built from 14 residues. Trimming shortened V by 3 bases and J by 0 bases, and 8 bases separated the two germline ends. CDR1 MGHRA and CDR2 YSYEKL come from the germline V gene. The CDR3 coding sequence is TGCGCCAGCAGCCACCCAGTACTGAACACTGAAGCTTTCTTT. Residues: CASSHPVLNTEAFF.

V is TRBV6-5 and J is TRBJ2-7, with 10 nucleotides matching TRBD1. Trimming removed 6 bases from V and 7 bases from J; junction bases left unmatched: 12. This CDR3 has 15 amino acids. Germline lookup yields CDR1 MNHEY and CDR2 SVGAGI. Here the CDR3 reads CASSPETGGRGEQYF. The CDR3, as DNA: TGTGCCAGCAGCCCGGAGACAGGGGGCCGTGGGGAGCAGTACTTC.

The rearrangement joins TRBV11-2 to TRBJ2-4; 12 nucleotides align to TRBD1. Unmatched junction bases numbered 7, after V lost 5 bases and J lost 8 bases. Looked up from germline, CDR1 is SGHAT and CDR2 is FQNNGV. The CDR3 contains 15 residues. CDR3 in DNA: TGTGCCAGCAGCGCGGGACAGGGGGCCTTGGACATTCAGTACTTC. Its protein is CASSAGQGALDIQYF.

The chain employs TRBV7-3 and TRBJ1-1; D not resolved. V was shortened by 5 bases and J by 1 base, with 8 bases between the two germline ends. CDR1 is SGHTA, CDR2 FQGTGA, per germline. There are 13 residues in the CDR3. The CDR3 nucleotides are TGTGCCAGCAGCGCGAACAGGAACACTGAAGCTTTCTTT. This gives the protein CASSANRNTEAFF. The variable domain in full, completed from reference TRBV7-3 and TRBJ1-1, reads GAGVSQTPSNKVTEKGKYVELRCDPISGHTALYWYRQSLGQGPEFLIYFQGTGAADDSGLPNDRFFAVRPEGSVSTLKIQRTERGDSAVYLCASSANRNTEAFFGQGTRLTVV.

On this clone itself: A far larger clone is off by one base, so a read error is likely. Within the sample, other DNA sequences also encode this same CDR3. V is TRBV5-6 and J is TRBJ1-1; the D is unclear. From germline, CDR1 is SGHDT and CDR2 YYEEEE. The CDR3 consists of 12 residues. Trimming took off 4 bases at V and 7 bases at J, with 11 bases between the two ends. The CDR3: CASSLRGNEAFF. CDR3 bases: TGTGCCAGCAGCCTGAGAGGGAATGAAGCTTTCTTT.

The CDR3 bases are TGTGCCAGTAGTGACAGGGAATACAATGAGCAGTTCTTC. It codes for CASSDREYNEQFF. This chain connects TRBV19 to TRBJ2-1, with 7 nucleotides matching TRBD1. V trimming: 5 bases; J trimming: 4 bases; junction bases outside the gene matches: 2. Germline loops: CDR1 LNHDA, CDR2 SQIVND (reference sequence). The CDR3 is 13 residues long.

The table lists this clone with a count of one. The rearrangement uses TRBV7-2 and TRBJ1-5; 9 nucleotides line up with TRBD1. The V gene end was trimmed by 8 bases and the J gene end by 6 bases; junction bases not matched to a gene: 8. CDR3 length equals 14 residues. CDR1 SGHTA and CDR2 FQGNSA come from the germline V gene. CDR3 loop: CASGPGQGSQPQHF. CDR3 DNA sequence: TGTGCCAGCGGGCCGGGACAGGGAAGTCAGCCCCAGCATTTT.